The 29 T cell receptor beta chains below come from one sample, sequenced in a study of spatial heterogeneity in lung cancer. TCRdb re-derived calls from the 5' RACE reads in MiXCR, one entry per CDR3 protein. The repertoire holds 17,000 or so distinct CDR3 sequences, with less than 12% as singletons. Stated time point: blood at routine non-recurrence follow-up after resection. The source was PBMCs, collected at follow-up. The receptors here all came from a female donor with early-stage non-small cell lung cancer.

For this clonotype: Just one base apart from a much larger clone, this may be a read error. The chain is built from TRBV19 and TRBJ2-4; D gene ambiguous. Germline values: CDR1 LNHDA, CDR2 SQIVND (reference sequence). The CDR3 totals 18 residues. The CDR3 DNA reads TGTGTCAGTAGTATCCCCCTTGGAAGGGTAGGAGCCAAAAACATTCAGTACTTC. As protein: CVSSIPLGRVGAKNIQYF.

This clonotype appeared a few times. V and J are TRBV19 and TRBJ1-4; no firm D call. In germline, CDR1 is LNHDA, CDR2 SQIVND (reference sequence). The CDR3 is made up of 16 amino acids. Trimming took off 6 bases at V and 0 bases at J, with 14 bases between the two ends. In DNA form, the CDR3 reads TGTGCCAGTAGGAAACCTTACCTTGCAACTAATGAAAAACTGTTTTTT. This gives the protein CASRKPYLATNEKLFF.

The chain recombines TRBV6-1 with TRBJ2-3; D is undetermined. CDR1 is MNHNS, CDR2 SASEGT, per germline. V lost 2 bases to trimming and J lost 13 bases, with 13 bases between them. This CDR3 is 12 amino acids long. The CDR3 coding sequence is TGTGCCAGCAGTGAAAGCCTAACTGCAGAGTATTTT. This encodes CASSESLTAEYF.

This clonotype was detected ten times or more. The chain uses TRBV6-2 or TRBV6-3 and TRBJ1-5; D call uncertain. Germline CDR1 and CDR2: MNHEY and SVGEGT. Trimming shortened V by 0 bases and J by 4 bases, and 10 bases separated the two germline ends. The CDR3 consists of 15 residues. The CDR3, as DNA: TGTGCCAGCAGTTACTCGAGTCGGCAGAATCAGCCCCAGCATTTT. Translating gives CASSYSSRQNQPQHF.

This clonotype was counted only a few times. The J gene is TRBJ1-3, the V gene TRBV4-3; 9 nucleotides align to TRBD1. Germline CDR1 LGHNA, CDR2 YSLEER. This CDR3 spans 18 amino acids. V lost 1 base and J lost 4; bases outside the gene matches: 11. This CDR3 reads CASSQANRDRGFGNTIYF. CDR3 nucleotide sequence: TGCGCCAGCAGCCAAGCCAACCGAGACAGGGGGTTCGGAAACACCATATATTTT.

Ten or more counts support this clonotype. The CDR3 region has the DNA TGTGCCAGCAGTCAGCTCACAGATACGCAGTATTTT. The encoded protein is CASSQLTDTQYF. The chain couples TRBV2 to TRBJ2-3; D is ambiguous. There are 12 residues in the CDR3. Germline assignment: CDR1 SNHLY and CDR2 FYNNEI. V lost 5 bases and J 2 bases, leaving 5 bases between the germline ends.

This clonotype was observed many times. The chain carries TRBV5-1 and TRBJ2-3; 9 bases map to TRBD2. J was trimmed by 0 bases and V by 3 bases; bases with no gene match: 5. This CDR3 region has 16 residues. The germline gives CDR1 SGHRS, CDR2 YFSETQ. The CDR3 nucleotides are TGCGCCAGCAGCTCGACTAGCGGTGCTAGCACAGATACGCAGTATTTT. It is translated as CASSSTSGASTDTQYF. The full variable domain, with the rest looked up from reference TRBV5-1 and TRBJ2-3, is KAGVTQTPRYLIKTRGQQVTLSCSPISGHRSVSWYQQTPGQGLQFLFEYFSETQRNKGNFPGRFSGRQFSNSRSEMNVSTLELGDSALYLCASSSTSGASTDTQYFGPGTRLTVL.

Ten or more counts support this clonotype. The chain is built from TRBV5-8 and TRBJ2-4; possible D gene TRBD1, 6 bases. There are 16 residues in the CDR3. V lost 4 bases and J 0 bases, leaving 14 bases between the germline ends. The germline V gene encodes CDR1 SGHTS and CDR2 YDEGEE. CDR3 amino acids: CASSHGQTLAKNIQYF. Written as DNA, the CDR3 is TGTGCCAGCAGCCACGGACAGACACTAGCCAAAAACATTCAGTACTTC. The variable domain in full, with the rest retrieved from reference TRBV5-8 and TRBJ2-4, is EAGVTQSPTHLIKTRGQQATLRCSPISGHTSVYWYQQALGLGLQFLLWYDEGEERNRGNFPPRFSGRQFPNYSSELNVNALELEDSALYLCASSHGQTLAKNIQYFGAGTRLSVL.

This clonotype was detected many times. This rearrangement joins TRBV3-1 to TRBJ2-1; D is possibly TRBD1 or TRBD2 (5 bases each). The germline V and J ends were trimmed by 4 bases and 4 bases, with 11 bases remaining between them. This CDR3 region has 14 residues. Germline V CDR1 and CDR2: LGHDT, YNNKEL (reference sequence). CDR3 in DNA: TGTGCCAGCAGCCCGGGGACCGTATACAATGAGCAGTTCTTC. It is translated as CASSPGTVYNEQFF.

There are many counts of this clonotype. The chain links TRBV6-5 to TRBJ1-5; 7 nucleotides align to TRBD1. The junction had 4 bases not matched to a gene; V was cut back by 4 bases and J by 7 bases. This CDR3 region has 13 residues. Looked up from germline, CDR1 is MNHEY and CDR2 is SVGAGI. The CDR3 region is CASSSPQGQPQHF. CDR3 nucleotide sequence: TGTGCCAGCAGTTCCCCACAGGGGCAGCCCCAGCATTTT.

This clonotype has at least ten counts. CDR3 DNA: TGTGCCAGCAGCGCGGGACAGGGAGGGACAGATACGCAGTATTTT. Translation gives CASSAGQGGTDTQYF. This chain connects TRBV7-9 to TRBJ2-3; 9 bases agree with TRBD1. Germline trimming cut 5 bases from V and 3 bases from J; bases unmatched to any gene: 6. Germline lookup yields CDR1 SEHNR and CDR2 FQNEAQ (reference sequence). The CDR3 is 15 amino acids.

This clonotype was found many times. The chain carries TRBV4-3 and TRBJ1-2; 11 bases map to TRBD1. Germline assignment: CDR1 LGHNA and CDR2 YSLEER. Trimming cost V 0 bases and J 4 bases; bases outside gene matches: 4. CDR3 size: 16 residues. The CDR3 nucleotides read TGCGCCAGCAGCCAAGATGTCGGGACAGGGGGCTATGGCTACACCTTC. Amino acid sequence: CASSQDVGTGGYGYTF.

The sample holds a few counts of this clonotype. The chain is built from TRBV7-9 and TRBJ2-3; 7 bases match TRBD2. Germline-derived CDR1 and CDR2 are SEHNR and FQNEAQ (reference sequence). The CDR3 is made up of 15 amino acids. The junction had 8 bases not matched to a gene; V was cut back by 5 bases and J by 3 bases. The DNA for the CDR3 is TGTGCCAGCAGCCCCAAGCTTAGCGGGACAGATACGCAGTATTTT. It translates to CASSPKLSGTDTQYF.

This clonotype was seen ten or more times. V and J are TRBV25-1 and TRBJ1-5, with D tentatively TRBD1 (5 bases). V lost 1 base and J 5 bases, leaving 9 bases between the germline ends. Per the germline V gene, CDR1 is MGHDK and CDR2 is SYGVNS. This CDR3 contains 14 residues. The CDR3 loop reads CASSELTGHQPQHF. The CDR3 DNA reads TGTGCCAGCAGTGAATTAACAGGACATCAGCCCCAGCATTTT.

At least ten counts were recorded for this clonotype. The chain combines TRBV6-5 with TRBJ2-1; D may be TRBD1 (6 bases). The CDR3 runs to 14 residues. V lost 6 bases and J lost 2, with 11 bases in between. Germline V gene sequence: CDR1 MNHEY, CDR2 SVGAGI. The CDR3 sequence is CASRQGLAYNEQFF. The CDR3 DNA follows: TGTGCCAGCAGGCAGGGGCTAGCCTACAATGAGCAGTTCTTC.

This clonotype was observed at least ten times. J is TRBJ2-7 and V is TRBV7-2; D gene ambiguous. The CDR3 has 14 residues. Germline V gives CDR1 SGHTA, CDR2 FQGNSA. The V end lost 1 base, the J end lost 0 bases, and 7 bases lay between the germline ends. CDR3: CASSLDGNSYEQYF. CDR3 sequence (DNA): TGTGCCAGCAGCTTAGACGGCAACTCCTACGAGCAGTACTTC.

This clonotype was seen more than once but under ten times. This CDR3 is CATSRDQDSYEQYF. The CDR3 DNA is TGTGCCACCAGCAGAGATCAAGACTCCTACGAGCAGTACTTC. The chain has TRBV15 and TRBJ2-7, with D unclear. CDR1 is LNHNV and CDR2 is YYDKDF in the germline V gene (reference sequence). V lost 0 bases and J 0 bases, leaving 6 bases between the germline ends. CDR3 length equals 14 residues.

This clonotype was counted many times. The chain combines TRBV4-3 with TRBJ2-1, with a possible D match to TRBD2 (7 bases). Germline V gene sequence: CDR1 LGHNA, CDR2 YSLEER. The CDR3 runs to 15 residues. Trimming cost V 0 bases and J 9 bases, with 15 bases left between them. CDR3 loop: CASSQEGGGAVEQFF. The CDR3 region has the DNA TGCGCCAGCAGCCAAGAAGGAGGGGGGGCTGTTGAGCAGTTCTTC.

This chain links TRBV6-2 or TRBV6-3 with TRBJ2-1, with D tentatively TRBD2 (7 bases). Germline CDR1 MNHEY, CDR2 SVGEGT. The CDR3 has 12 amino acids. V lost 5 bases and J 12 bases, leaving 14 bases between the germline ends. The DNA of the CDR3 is TGTGCCAGCAGTCTTCGAAGGGGGGGGCAGTTCTTC. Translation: CASSLRRGGQFF.

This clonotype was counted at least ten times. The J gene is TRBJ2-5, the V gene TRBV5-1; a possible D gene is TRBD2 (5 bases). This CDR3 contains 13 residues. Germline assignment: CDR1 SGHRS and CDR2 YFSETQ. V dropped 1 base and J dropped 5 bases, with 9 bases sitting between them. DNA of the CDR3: TGCGCCAGCAGCTTGCAGTCGGGGGAGACCCAGTACTTC. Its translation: CASSLQSGETQYF.

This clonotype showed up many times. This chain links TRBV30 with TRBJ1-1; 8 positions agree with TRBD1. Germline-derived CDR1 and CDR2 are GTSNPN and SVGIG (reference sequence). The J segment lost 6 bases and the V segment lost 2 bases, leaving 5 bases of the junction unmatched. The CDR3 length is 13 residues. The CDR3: CAWSTGQGPEAFF. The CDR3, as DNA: TGTGCCTGGAGTACCGGACAGGGCCCTGAAGCTTTCTTT.

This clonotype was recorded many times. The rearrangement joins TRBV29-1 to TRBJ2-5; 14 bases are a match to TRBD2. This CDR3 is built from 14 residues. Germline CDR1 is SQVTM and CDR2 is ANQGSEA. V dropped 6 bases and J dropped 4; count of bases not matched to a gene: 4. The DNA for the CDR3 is TGCAGCGTAGGACTAGCGGGGGGTGTAGAGACCCAGTACTTC. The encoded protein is CSVGLAGGVETQYF. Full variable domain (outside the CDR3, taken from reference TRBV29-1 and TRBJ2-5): SAVISQKPSRDICQRGTSLTIQCQVDSQVTMMFWYRQQPGQSLTLIATANQGSEATYESGFVIDKFPISRPNLTFSTLTVSNMSPEDSSIYLCSVGLAGGVETQYFGPGTRLLVL.

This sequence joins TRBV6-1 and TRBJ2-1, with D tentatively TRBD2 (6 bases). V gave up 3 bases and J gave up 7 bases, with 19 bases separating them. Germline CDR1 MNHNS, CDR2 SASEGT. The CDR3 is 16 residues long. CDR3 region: CASSDPTSRRGNEQFF. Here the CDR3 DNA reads TGTGCCAGCAGTGATCCTACTAGCAGGAGGGGTAATGAGCAGTTCTTC.

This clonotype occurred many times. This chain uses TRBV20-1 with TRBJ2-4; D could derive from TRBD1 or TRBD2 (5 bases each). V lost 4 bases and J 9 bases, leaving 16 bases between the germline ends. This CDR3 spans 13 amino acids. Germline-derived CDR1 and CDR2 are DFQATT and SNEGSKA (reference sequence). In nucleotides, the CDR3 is TGCAGTGCTAATTCCGGGACCTCAGGCATTCAGTACTTC. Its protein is CSANSGTSGIQYF.

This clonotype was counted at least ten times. The CDR3 reads CASSLRTEKYNEQFF. In DNA, the CDR3 is TGTGCCAGCAGCTTACGTACAGAGAAGTACAATGAGCAGTTCTTC. The chain couples TRBV7-9 to TRBJ2-1; D not resolved. This CDR3 region has 15 residues. Germline assignment: CDR1 SEHNR and CDR2 FQNEAQ (reference sequence). V shed 2 bases and J shed 4 bases, with 12 bases lying between them. Combining the CDR3 with reference TRBV7-9 and TRBJ2-1 gives the whole variable domain DTGVSQNPRHKITKRGQNVTFRCDPISEHNRLYWYRQTLGQGPEFLTYFQNEAQLEKSRLLSDRFSAERPKGSFSTLEIQRTEQGDSAMYLCASSLRTEKYNEQFFGPGTRLTVL.

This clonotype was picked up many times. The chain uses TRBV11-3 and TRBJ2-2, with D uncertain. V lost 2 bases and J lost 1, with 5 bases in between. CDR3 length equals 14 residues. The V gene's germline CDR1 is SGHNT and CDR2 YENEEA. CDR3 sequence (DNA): TGTGCCAGCAGCTTAACAGAGAACACCGGGGAGCTGTTTTTT. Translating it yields CASSLTENTGELFF.

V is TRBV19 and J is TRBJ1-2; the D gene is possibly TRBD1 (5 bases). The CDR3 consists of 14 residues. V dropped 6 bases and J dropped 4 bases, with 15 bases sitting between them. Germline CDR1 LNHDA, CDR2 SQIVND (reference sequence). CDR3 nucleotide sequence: TGTGCCAGTAGCCCTGACAGAACAATCTATGGCTACACCTTC. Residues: CASSPDRTIYGYTF. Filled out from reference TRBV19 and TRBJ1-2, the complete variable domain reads DGGITQSPKYLFRKEGQNVTLSCEQNLNHDAMYWYRQDPGQGLRLIYYSQIVNDFQKGDIAEGYSVSREKKESFPLTVTSAQKNPTAFYLCASSPDRTIYGYTFGSGTRLTVV.

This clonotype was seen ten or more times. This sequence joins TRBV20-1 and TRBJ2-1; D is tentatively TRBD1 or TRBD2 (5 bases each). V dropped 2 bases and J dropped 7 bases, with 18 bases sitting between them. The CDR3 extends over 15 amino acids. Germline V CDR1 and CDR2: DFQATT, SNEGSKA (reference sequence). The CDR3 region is CSARIFGTAGNEQFF. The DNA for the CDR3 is TGCAGTGCTAGAATTTTTGGGACCGCAGGGAATGAGCAGTTCTTC.

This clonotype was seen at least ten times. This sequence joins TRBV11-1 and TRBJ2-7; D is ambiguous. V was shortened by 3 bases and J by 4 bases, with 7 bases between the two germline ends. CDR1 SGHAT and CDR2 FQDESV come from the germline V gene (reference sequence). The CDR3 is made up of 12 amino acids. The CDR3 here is CASSFSTYEQYF. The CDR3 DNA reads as TGTGCCAGCAGCTTCAGCACTTACGAGCAGTACTTC.